This entry lists 10 T cell receptor beta chains sequenced from one sample in a study of CXCR3-negative and CXCR3-positive naive CD8 T cells. Study-level results: More hydrophobic TRB CDR3s were found in CXCR3-positive naive cells than in CXCR3-negative naive cells.

Libraries were UMI-labeled 5' RACE TRB cDNA. TCRdb re-called the 5' RACE reads, yielding one record per CDR3 amino acid sequence without DNA. In total, the table holds 50,000 to 70,000 distinct CDR3 sequences. The antigens of these receptors remain unknown. The material sequenced was naive CXCR3+ CD8+ T cells from blood. Subset here: CD45RO-CCR7+CD27+CD95- naive CD8+ T cells expressing CXCR3 (TNR3+). Receptors were obtained from a human donor in good health. Some clones in this sample may be carry-over from other donors' samples.

V usage is TRBV7-6 and J usage is TRBJ2-3; TCRdb's assignment of TRBD2 cannot be checked, as there is no DNA. Looked up from germline, CDR1 is SGHVS and CDR2 is FNYEAQ. The CDR3 loop spans 19 amino acids. CDR3 loop: CASSLKAGGLPDNADTQYF.

V and J are TRBV12-3 or TRBV12-4 and TRBJ2-1. CDR3 length: 12 amino acids. The CDR3 reads CASSLQNNEQFF.

V usage is TRBV12-3 or TRBV12-4 and J usage is TRBJ1-1; the TCRdb call, TRBD1, lacks DNA for checking. The CDR3 runs to 13 residues. CDR3 in amino acids: CASRGQMNTEAFF.

V and J are TRBV7-9 and TRBJ1-1. The germline CDR1 and CDR2 sequences are SEHNR and FQNEAQ (reference sequence). The CDR3 consists of 11 residues. CDR3 in amino acids: CAGSLNTEAFF.

V is TRBV6-2 or TRBV6-3 and J is TRBJ2-1; the D call of TRBD1 rests on TCRdb alone, since no DNA is present to check it. The CDR3 runs 15 residues. Per germline, CDR1 MNHEY and CDR2 SVGEGT. The CDR3 sequence: CASSYGRGPGNEQFF.

The gene calls are TRBV12-3 or TRBV12-4 and TRBJ2-1; TCRdb lists TRBD1, though no DNA is available to test this call. This CDR3 contains 12 residues. Here the CDR3 reads CASSPQGDEQFF.

V usage is TRBV29-1 and J usage is TRBJ2-1; the TRBD1 assignment by TCRdb is unverifiable without DNA. This CDR3 spans 15 amino acids. Germline CDR1 and CDR2: SQVTM and ANQGSEA. The CDR3 sequence: CSVEGTVSSYNEQFF.

V is TRBV7-9 and J is TRBJ1-1; TCRdb designates TRBD1, a call that cannot be tested without DNA. Germline V CDR1 and CDR2: SEHNR, FQNEAQ (reference sequence). The CDR3 has 16 amino acids. CDR3 in amino acids: CASSFDRGTLNTEAFF.

CDR3 loop: CASSFPGNGGYTF. J is TRBJ1-2 and V is TRBV12-3 or TRBV12-4; with no DNA, the TCRdb D assignment of TRBD1 cannot be verified. CDR3 length equals 13 residues.

This rearrangement joins TRBV9 to TRBJ1-2. The length of the CDR3 is 12 residues. Germline V gene sequence: CDR1 SGDLS, CDR2 YYNGEE. The CDR3: CASSVVGYGYTF.